This TCR beta chain derives from a study of blood T cell repertoires in COVID-19. The wider study: Sources were T cells, B-cell-depleted T cells, or PBMCs; the material itself was cDNA or gDNA.

Per the original methods: Reference gene primer amplification yielded estimated nucleated cell counts. Generated by immunoSEQ multiplex PCR, the TCRdb table keeps only in-frame clones and is missing some. That table furnishes V, J and clone size, whereas the DNA furnished D and trimming. In the table there are approximately 200,000 clones, approximately 90% of which are singletons. Losses at the gene ends were 8 bases for V and 14 bases for J; bases not matched to a gene: 9. There are 11 residues in the CDR3. The sequencing sample was made of peripheral blood. This chain uses TRBV12-3 or TRBV12-4 with TRBJ2-4, with 7 bases aligning to TRBD2. The sequence came from a man between 60 and 75 years old who had recovered from COVID-19. The CDR3 spells CASRGLDRKYF. The CDR3 bases are TGTGCCAGCCGAGGACTAGATAGAAAGTACTTC.